The next 8 T cell receptor beta chains were all read from a single sample in a study of PD-1 blockade in classical Hodgkin lymphoma. Exposure to brentuximab vedotin varied, and each patient had relapsed following autologous stem cell transplantation. Sequencing used immunoSEQ multiplex PCR; TCRdb keeps in-frame clones, though not all of them. The table records about 41,000 clones, more than 85% of them present only once. Sequences were derived from peripheral blood mononuclear cells (PBMCs), sampled before the second cycle of nivolumab. The receptors shown here come from a human donor with classical Hodgkin lymphoma.

The chain carries TRBV7-8 and TRBJ1-4; D perhaps matches TRBD1 (5 bases). Trimming stripped 5 bases from V and 7 bases from J, with 8 bases between. The CDR3 length is 12 residues. From germline, CDR1 is SGHVS and CDR2 FQNEAQ. The CDR3 region has the DNA TGTGCCAGCAGCGGGGGGGGTGAAAAACTGTTTTTT. This codes for CASSGGGEKLFF. The whole variable domain, filled in from reference TRBV7-8 and TRBJ1-4, reads GAGVSQSPRYKVAKRGQDVALRCDPISGHVSLFWYQQALGQGPEFLTYFQNEAQLDKSGLPSDRFFAERPEGSVSTLKIQRTQQEDSAVYLCASSGGGEKLFFGSGTQLSVL.

This chain uses TRBV9 with TRBJ2-2, with D hard to call. Trimming took off 0 bases at V and 3 bases at J, with 12 bases between the two ends. Per germline, CDR1 SGDLS and CDR2 YYNGEE. The length of the CDR3 is 16 residues. The CDR3 sequence: CASSVAGLPYTGELFF. The CDR3 nucleotides read TGTGCCAGCAGCGTAGCGGGCCTACCTTACACCGGGGAGCTGTTTTTT.

This sequence joins TRBV28 and TRBJ2-7; D remains unclear. Deletions cut 3 bases from V and 2 bases from J, with 5 bases between. Germline CDR1 reads MDHEN; CDR2 reads SYDVKM. The CDR3 is made up of 12 amino acids. CDR3 coding DNA: TGTGCCAGCAGTTTCCGTCCCTACGAGCAGTACTTC. Translation gives CASSFRPYEQYF.

The V call is TRBV27, the J call TRBJ2-7; 8 positions agree with TRBD1. V dropped 4 bases and J dropped 9; count of bases not matched to a gene: 5. Germline assignment: CDR1 MNHEY and CDR2 SMNVEV (reference sequence). This CDR3 is built from 12 residues. CDR3 sequence reads: CASSSQGAGQYF. The CDR3 DNA reads as TGTGCCAGCAGTTCCCAGGGGGCAGGGCAGTACTTC.

This clone is a singleton in its sample. The chain is built from TRBV2 and TRBJ2-5; a possible D gene is TRBD2 (6 bases). The germline CDR1 and CDR2 sequences are SNHLY and FYNNEI. The CDR3 is 13 amino acids. V lost 5 bases and J lost 4, with 11 bases in between. The CDR3 DNA reads as TGTGCCAGCAGTAGGGACTCGAGAGAGACCCAGTACTTC. It specifies CASSRDSRETQYF.

The V call is TRBV7-2, the J call TRBJ2-1; 10 nucleotides line up with TRBD1. CDR3 length: 15 amino acids. V lost 3 bases to trimming and J lost 5 bases; unmatched junction nucleotides: 4. CDR1 is SGHTA, CDR2 FQGNSA, per germline. CDR3 region: CASSFRQGANNEQFF. Written as DNA, the CDR3 is TGTGCCAGCAGCTTCAGACAGGGGGCCAACAATGAGCAGTTCTTC.

The rearrangement joins TRBV19 to TRBJ1-5; 7 nucleotides line up with TRBD1. V lost 4 bases, J lost 7 bases, and 10 bases stayed unmatched. The CDR3 runs 15 residues. The V gene's germline CDR1 is LNHDA and CDR2 SQIVND (reference sequence). The CDR3 DNA reads TGTGCCAGTAGTAGAACAGGGGATTATAGGCAGCCCCAGCATTTT. This encodes CASSRTGDYRQPQHF.

V usage is TRBV6-6 and J usage is TRBJ2-7, with 7 nucleotides matching TRBD1. V lost 6 bases and J lost 3; bases outside the gene matches: 8. The CDR3 length is 14 residues. CDR1 is MNHNY and CDR2 is SVGAGI in the germline V gene (reference sequence). CDR3 in amino acids: CASRGGGSVYEQYF. The CDR3, as DNA: TGTGCCAGCAGAGGGGGCGGGTCGGTCTACGAGCAGTACTTC.